This T cell receptor beta chain was found in a study of blood T cells in healthy people across ages. Study-wide findings and caveats: PBMCs that were unsorted prevented a conclusive naive versus antigen-experienced comparison.

A sample-barcoded 5' primer and a J-beta primer mix were used in a second PCR of roughly 7 to 11 cycles. Via MiXCR, TCRdb re-called the 5' RACE reads, giving one row per CDR3 protein. The repertoire holds about 290,000 distinct CDR3 sequences, with around 29% as singletons. With respect to this clonotype: Its antigen is as yet unknown.

Germline V CDR1 and CDR2: SEHNR, FQNEAQ (reference sequence). The ends were cut back, 7 bases at V and 6 bases at J, with 20 bases in the middle. The CDR3 has 15 amino acids. The chain has TRBV7-9 and TRBJ2-3, with a possible D match to TRBD2 (6 bases). Sequencing was performed on blood. The sequence was collected from a woman in her 70s in good health. Here the CDR3 DNA reads TGTGCCAGCACTCCCCTAGCGTCCGGGGCGGATACGCAGTATTTT. Its translation: CASTPLASGADTQYF. Drawing the rest from reference TRBV7-9 and TRBJ2-3, the complete variable domain is DTGVSQNPRHKITKRGQNVTFRCDPISEHNRLYWYRQTLGQGPEFLTYFQNEAQLEKSRLLSDRFSAERPKGSFSTLEIQRTEQGDSAMYLCASTPLASGADTQYFGPGTRLTVL.